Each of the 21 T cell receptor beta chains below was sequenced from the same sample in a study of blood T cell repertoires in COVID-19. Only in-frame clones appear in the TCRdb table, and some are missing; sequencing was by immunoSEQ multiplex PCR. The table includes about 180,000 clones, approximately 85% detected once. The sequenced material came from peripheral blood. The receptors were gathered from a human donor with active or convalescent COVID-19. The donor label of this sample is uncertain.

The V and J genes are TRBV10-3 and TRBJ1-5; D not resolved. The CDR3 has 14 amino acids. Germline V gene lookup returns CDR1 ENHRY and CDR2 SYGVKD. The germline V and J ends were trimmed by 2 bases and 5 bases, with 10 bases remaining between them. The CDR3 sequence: CAISETPEDQPQHF. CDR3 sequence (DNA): TGTGCCATCAGTGAGACGCCGGAGGATCAGCCCCAGCATTTT.

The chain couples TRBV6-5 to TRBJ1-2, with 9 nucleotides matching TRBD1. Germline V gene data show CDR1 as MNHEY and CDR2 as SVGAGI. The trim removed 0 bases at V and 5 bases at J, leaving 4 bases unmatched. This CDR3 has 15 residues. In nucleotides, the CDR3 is TGTGCCAGCAGTTACTCCGGGACAGGGAATTATGGCTACACCTTC. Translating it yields CASSYSGTGNYGYTF.

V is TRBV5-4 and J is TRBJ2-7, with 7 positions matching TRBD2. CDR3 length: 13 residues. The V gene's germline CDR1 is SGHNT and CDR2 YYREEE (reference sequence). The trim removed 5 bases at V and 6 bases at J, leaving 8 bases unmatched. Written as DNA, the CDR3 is TGTGCCAGCAGAACAACTAGCGCAGGCGAGCAGTACTTC. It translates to CASRTTSAGEQYF.

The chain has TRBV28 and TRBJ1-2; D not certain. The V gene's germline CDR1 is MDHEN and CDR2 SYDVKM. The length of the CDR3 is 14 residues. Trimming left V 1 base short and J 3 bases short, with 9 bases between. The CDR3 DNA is TGTGCCAGCAGTTTATCCACAAGATACTATGGCTACACCTTC. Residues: CASSLSTRYYGYTF.

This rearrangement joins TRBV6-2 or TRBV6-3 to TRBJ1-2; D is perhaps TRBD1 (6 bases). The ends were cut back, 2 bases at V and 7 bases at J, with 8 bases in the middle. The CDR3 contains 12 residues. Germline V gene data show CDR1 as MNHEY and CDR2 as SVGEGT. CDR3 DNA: TGTGCCAGCAGTTACAACAGGGTTGGCTACACCTTC. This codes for CASSYNRVGYTF.

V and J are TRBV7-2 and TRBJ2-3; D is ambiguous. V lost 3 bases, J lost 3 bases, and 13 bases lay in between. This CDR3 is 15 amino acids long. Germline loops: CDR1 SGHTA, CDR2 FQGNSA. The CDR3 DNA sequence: TGTGCCAGCAGCTTTGACTCCCCACGAACAGATACGCAGTATTTT. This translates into CASSFDSPRTDTQYF.

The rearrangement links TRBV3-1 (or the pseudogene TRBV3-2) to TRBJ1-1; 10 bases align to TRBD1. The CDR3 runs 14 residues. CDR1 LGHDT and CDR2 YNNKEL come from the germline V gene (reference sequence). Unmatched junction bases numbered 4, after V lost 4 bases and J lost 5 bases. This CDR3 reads CASSRDRGTTEAFF. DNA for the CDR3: TGTGCCAGCAGCCGGGACAGGGGAACAACTGAAGCTTTCTTT.

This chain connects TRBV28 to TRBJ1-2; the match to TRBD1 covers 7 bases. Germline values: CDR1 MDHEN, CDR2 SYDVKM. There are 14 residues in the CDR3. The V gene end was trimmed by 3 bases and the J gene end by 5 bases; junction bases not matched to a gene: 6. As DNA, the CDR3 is TGTGCCAGCAGTTTGAGACAGGGACGATATGGCTACACCTTC. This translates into CASSLRQGRYGYTF.

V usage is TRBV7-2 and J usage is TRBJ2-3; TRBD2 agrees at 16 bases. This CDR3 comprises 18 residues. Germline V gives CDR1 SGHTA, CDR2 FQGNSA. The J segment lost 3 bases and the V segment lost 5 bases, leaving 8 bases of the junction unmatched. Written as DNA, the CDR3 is TGTGCCAGCAGCGGACCGGGACTAGCGGGGGGGCGGACAGATACGCAGTATTTT. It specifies CASSGPGLAGGRTDTQYF.

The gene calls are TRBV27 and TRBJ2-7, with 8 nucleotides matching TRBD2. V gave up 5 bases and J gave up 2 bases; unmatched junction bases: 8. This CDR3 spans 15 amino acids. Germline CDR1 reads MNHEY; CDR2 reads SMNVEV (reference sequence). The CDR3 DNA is TGTGCCAGCAGTCCAGCGGGGGACCCCCCCTACGAGCAGTACTTC. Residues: CASSPAGDPPYEQYF.

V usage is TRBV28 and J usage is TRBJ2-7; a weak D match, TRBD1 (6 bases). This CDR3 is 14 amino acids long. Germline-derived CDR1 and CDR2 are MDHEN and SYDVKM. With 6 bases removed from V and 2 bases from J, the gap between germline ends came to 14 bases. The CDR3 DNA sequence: TGTGCCAGCAGGGAACAGGGTTACCCCTACGAGCAGTACTTC. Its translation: CASREQGYPYEQYF.

The CDR3 is CASSYLSRVAYEQYF. DNA of the CDR3: TGTGCCAGCAGTTACCTATCCAGGGTTGCCTACGAGCAGTACTTC. J is TRBJ2-7 and V is TRBV6-5; possibly TRBD1 for D (5 bases). The CDR3 is made up of 15 amino acids. CDR1 is MNHEY, CDR2 SVGAGI, per germline. Trimming cost V 2 bases and J 2 bases, with 13 bases left between them.

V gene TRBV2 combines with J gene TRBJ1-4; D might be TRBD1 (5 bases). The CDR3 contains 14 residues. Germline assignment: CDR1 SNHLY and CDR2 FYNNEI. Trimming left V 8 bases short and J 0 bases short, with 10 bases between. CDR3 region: CASGPGATNEKLFF. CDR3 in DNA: TGTGCCAGCGGCCCGGGGGCAACTAATGAAAAACTGTTTTTT.

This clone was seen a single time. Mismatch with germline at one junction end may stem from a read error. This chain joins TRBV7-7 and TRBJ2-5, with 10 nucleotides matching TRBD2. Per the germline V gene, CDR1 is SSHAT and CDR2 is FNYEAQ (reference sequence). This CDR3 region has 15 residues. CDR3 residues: CASSSGTSVRETQYF. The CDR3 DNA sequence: TGTGCTAGCAGCTCAGGGACTAGCGTGAGGGAGACCCAGTACTTC.

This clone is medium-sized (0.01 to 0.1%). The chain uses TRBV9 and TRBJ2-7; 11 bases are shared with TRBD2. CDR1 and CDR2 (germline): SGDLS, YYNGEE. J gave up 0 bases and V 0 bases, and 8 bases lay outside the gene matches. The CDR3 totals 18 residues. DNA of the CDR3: TGTGCCAGCAGCGTAGATATAGCGGGGGGGCCCCGCTCCTACGAGCAGTACTTC. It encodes CASSVDIAGGPRSYEQYF.

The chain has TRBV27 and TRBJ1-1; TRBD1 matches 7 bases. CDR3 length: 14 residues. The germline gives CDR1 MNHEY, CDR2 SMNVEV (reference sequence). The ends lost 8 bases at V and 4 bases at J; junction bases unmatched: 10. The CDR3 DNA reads TGTGCCAGCGGGAGAGGGGGCGCGGTCACTGAAGCTTTCTTT. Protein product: CASGRGGAVTEAFF.

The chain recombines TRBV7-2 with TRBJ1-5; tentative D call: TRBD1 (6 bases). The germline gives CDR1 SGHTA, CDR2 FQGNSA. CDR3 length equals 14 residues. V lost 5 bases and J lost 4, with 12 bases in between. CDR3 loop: CASSRGALNQPQHF. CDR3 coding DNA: TGTGCCAGCAGCCGGGGGGCCTTGAATCAGCCCCAGCATTTT.

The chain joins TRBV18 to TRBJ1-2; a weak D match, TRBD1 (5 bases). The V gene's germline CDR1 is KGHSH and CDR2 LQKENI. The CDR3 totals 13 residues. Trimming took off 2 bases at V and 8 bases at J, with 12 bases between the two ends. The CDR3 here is CASSPSEGVGYTF. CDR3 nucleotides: TGTGCCAGCTCACCATCCGAAGGGGTCGGCTACACCTTC.

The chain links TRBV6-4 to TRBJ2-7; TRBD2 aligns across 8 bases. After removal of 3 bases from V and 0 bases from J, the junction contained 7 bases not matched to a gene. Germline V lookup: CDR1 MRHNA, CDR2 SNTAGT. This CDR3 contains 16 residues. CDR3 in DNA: TGTGCCAGCAGTGATATGGGCGGGAGGACCTCCTACGAGCAGTACTTC. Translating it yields CASSDMGGRTSYEQYF.

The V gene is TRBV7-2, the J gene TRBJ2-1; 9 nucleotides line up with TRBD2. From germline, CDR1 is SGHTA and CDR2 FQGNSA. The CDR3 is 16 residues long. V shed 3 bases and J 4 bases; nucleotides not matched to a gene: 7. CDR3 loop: CASSFLAGSSYNEQFF. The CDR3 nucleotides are TGTGCCAGCAGCTTCCTAGCGGGAAGCTCGTACAATGAGCAGTTCTTC.

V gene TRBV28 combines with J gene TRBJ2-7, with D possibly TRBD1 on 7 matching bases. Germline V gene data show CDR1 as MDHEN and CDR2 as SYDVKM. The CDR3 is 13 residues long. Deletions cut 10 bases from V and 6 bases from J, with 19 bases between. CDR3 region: CAISVGQGGEQYF. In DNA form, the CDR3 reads TGTGCCATCTCAGTTGGTCAGGGGGGCGAGCAGTACTTC.